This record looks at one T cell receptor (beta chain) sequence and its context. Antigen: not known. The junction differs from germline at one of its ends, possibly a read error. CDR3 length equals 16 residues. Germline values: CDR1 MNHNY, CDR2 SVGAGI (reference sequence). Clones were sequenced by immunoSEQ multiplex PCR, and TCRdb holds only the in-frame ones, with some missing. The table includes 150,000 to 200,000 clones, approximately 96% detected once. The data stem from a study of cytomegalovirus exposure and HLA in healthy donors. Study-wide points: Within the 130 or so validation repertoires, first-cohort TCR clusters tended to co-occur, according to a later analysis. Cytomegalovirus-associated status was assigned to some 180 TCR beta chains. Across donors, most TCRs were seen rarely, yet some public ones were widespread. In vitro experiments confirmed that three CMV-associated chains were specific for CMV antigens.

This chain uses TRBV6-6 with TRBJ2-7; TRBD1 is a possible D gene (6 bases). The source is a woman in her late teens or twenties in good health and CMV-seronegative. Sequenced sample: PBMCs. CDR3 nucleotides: TGTGCCAGCAGTCCTCTGGACAGCCGCGTCTCCAACGAGCAGTACTTC. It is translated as CASSPLDSRVSNEQYF.